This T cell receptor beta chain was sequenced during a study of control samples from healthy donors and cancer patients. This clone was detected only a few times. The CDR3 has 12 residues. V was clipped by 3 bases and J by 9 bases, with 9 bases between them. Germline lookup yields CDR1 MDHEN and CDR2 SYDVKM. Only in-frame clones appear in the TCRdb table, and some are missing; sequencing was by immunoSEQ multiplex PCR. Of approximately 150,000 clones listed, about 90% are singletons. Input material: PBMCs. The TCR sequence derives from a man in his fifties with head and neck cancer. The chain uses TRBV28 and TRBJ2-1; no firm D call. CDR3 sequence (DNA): TGTGCCAGCAGTTTTCAACTAACTGAGCAGTTCTTC. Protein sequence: CASSFQLTEQFF.